Each of the 10 T cell receptor beta chains below was sequenced from the same sample in a study of shared clonotypes between healthy human individuals. TCRdb keeps only in-frame clones here, not all; method: immunoSEQ multiplex PCR. The table includes 550,000 to 800,000 clones, 80% to 95% detected once. The specimen was memory CD8+ T cells from PBMCs. Subset reported: CD45RO+ cells pooled with CCR7-negative TemRA cells. These receptors all stem from a man in his late teens or twenties in good health. Some clones in this sample may be carry-over from other donors' samples.

This clone came up once. The chain uses TRBV15 and TRBJ2-7; D remains unclear. Trimming cost V 1 base and J 0 bases, with 13 bases left between them. Germline loops: CDR1 LNHNV, CDR2 YYDKDF (reference sequence). CDR3 length equals 16 residues. Here the CDR3 reads CATSRGSLYVSYEQYF. CDR3 coding DNA: TGTGCCACCAGCAGAGGCTCCCTGTACGTCTCCTACGAGCAGTACTTC.

V is TRBV9 and J is TRBJ2-7; D is possibly TRBD1 or TRBD2 (5 bases each). Between the trimmed V and J ends, which lost 3 bases and 7 bases, there was a span of 23 bases. Looked up from germline, CDR1 is SGDLS and CDR2 is YYNGEE. The CDR3 runs to 16 residues. In nucleotides, the CDR3 is TGTGCCAGCAGCGCCGGCGGTGGGGGTTCATTTGGGGAGCAGTACTTC. Translated, it gives CASSAGGGGSFGEQYF.

In this sample, this clone turned up once. The chain uses TRBV6-5 and TRBJ2-7; 9 bases align to TRBD2. V gave up 2 bases and J gave up 5 bases; unmatched junction bases: 4. This CDR3 region has 14 residues. Germline V gene lookup returns CDR1 MNHEY and CDR2 SVGAGI. The chain's CDR3 is CASSYAGTSHEQYF. CDR3 coding DNA: TGTGCCAGCAGTTACGCCGGGACTAGCCACGAGCAGTACTTC.

The J gene is TRBJ1-1, the V gene TRBV7-9; D is unresolved. V was trimmed by 3 bases and J by 1 base, leaving 6 bases between them. Germline V gene lookup returns CDR1 SEHNR and CDR2 FQNEAQ (reference sequence). The CDR3 consists of 13 residues. The CDR3 here is CASSFGPNTEAFF. The CDR3 region has the DNA TGTGCCAGCAGCTTTGGGCCGAACACTGAAGCTTTCTTT.

The CDR3 region is CSFLGDSSYNEQFF. CDR3 DNA sequence: TGCAGCTTCCTGGGGGACAGCTCCTACAATGAGCAGTTCTTC. V and J are TRBV29-1 and TRBJ2-1, with TRBD1 matching 7 bases. V lost 8 bases to trimming and J lost 0 bases; unmatched junction nucleotides: 7. The CDR3 has 14 residues. Germline lookup yields CDR1 SQVTM and CDR2 ANQGSEA.

As concerns this clone: This sample includes further DNA sequences coding for the same CDR3. The CDR3 region has the DNA TGTGCCAGCAGCTTGCGTCAGGGCGGTCAGCCCCAGCATTTT. It encodes CASSLRQGGQPQHF. V usage is TRBV7-2 and J usage is TRBJ1-5; weak D call: TRBD1 (5 bases). CDR1 SGHTA and CDR2 FQGNSA come from the germline V gene. The CDR3 runs 14 residues. V was shortened by 3 bases and J by 6 bases, with 12 bases between the two germline ends.

The chain employs TRBV27 and TRBJ2-7; weak D call: TRBD1 (6 bases). The germline gives CDR1 MNHEY, CDR2 SMNVEV (reference sequence). Trimming took off 2 bases at V and 0 bases at J, with 14 bases between the two ends. The CDR3 has 16 residues. CDR3 residues: CASSLRLQGHSYEQYF. CDR3 DNA: TGTGCCAGCAGTTTACGATTACAGGGTCACTCCTACGAGCAGTACTTC.

This clone was picked up one time. The chain couples TRBV7-3 to TRBJ2-1; D possibly corresponds to TRBD2 (5 bases). V was clipped by 6 bases and J by 4 bases, with 16 bases between them. The CDR3 extends over 15 amino acids. Germline CDR1 reads SGHTA; CDR2 reads FQGTGA. The DNA for the CDR3 is TGTGCCAGCAGTGCGGGTTTCCCTCTTTACAATGAGCAGTTCTTC. It is translated as CASSAGFPLYNEQFF.

The V gene is TRBV27, the J gene TRBJ1-3; D is unclear. The germline V gene has CDR1 MNHEY and CDR2 SMNVEV (reference sequence). This CDR3 spans 14 amino acids. Between the trimmed V and J ends, which lost 0 bases and 4 bases, there was a span of 7 bases. The CDR3: CASSLSRAGNTIYF. CDR3 coding DNA: TGTGCCAGCAGTTTATCAAGGGCCGGAAACACCATATATTTT.

In regard to this clone: Other DNA sequences of this sample code for an identical CDR3. The chain uses TRBV4-1 and TRBJ2-7; the D gene is possibly TRBD1 (5 bases). Trimming removed 3 bases from V and 0 bases from J, with 6 bases in between. The CDR3 is 13 amino acids. Germline V gives CDR1 MGHRA, CDR2 YSYEKL. CDR3 sequence (DNA): TGCGCCAGCAGCCAGGGGCGCTCCTACGAGCAGTACTTC. Translated, it gives CASSQGRSYEQYF.